This is a list of T cell receptor beta chains from one sample in a study of chemoradiotherapy in HPV16-positive cancers. The data were produced by immunoSEQ multiplex PCR, yet TCRdb's version contains in-frame clones alone and is incomplete. The repertoire consists of more than 9,000 clones, with 65% to 70% occurring once and the leading ten covering roughly 15%. This sample was taken from a patient who underwent chemoradiotherapy. Receptors were obtained from a human donor with HPV-associated anogenital cancer. The CDR3 runs from the conserved cysteine through the conserved F or W. A D gene is named only where the DNA matches it firmly. Clone size is stated in some rows and not others, as once, few, many or a class when expanded.

j_call | v_call | d_call | clone_size | cdr3_aa | cdr3_nt
TRBJ2-7 | TRBV7-9 | - | few | CASSLAPLGGQYF | TGTGCCAGCAGCTTAGCCCCATTAGGCGGGCAGTACTTC
TRBJ2-1 | TRBV5-4 | TRBD1 | - | CASGEGAGEKREQFF | TGTGCCAGCGGAGAGGGGGCAGGGGAAAAAAGGGAGCAGTTCTTC
TRBJ1-1 | TRBV27 | - | few | CASSLVTGQLTEAFF | TGTGCCAGCAGTTTGGTTACTGGACAACTTACTGAAGCTTTCTTT
TRBJ1-2 | TRBV13 | - | - | CASSLAGKSVGGYTF | TGTGCCAGCAGCTTAGCAGGGAAGAGCGTAGGAGGCTACACCTTC
TRBJ1-4 | TRBV6-5 | TRBD1 | - | CASRGSGTGTEKLFF | TGTGCCAGCAGGGGATCCGGGACAGGGACGGAAAAACTGTTTTTT
TRBJ1-2 | TRBV7-9 | - | once | CASSRLRPGRIPANYGYTF | TGTGCCAGCAGCCGACTTCGCCCCGGACGGATCCCCGCTAACTATGGCTACACCTTC
TRBJ1-5 | TRBV29-1 | TRBD1 | - | CSVQGTGENSNQPQHF | TGCAGCGTCCAGGGGACAGGGGAAAATAGCAATCAGCCCCAGCATTTT
TRBJ2-1 | TRBV2 | TRBD2 | - | CASSDRTGLAGGGEQFF | TGTGCCAGCAGTGACCGAACGGGACTAGCGGGGGGGGGTGAGCAGTTCTTC
TRBJ1-2 | TRBV29-1 | - | few | CSVDGLGYQGYTF | TGCAGCGTTGATGGGTTGGGATATCAAGGCTACACCTTC
TRBJ1-2 | TRBV7-2 | - | once | CASSLGVGSNYGYTF | TGTGCCAGCAGCTTAGGGGTCGGATCTAACTATGGCTACACCTTC
TRBJ2-1 | TRBV15 | - | - | CATLEGLQGEQFF | TGTGCCACCTTGGAGGGACTCCAAGGAGAGCAGTTCTTC
TRBJ2-7 | TRBV6-5 | - | - | CASSRGSAYEQYF | TGTGCCAGCAGTAGAGGTTCTGCCTACGAGCAGTACTTC
TRBJ2-7 | TRBV2 | - | few | CASSEDPGITYEQYF | TGTGCCAGCAGTGAAGATCCAGGGATAACCTACGAGCAGTACTTC
TRBJ2-5 | TRBV9 | - | - | CASSVGSLEAETQYF | TGTGCCAGCAGCGTAGGCAGCTTGGAGGCAGAGACCCAGTACTTC
TRBJ2-3 | TRBV11-2 | TRBD2 | once | CASSLRTSGGSDTQYF | TGTGCCAGCAGCCTCCGGACTAGCGGGGGGTCAGATACGCAGTATTTT
TRBJ1-1 | TRBV10-2 | - | once | CASSAVQGGTEAFF | TGCGCCAGCAGTGCTGTACAGGGTGGCACTGAAGCTTTCTTT
TRBJ2-2 | TRBV28 | - | - | CASSLAGELFF | TGTGCCAGCAGTTTAGCCGGGGAGCTGTTTTTT
TRBJ2-7 | TRBV5-4 | - | few | CAGSTDAYEQYF | TGTGCCGGGAGCACCGACGCCTACGAGCAGTACTTC
TRBJ1-1 | TRBV30 | - | - | CAWSRSNTEAFF | TGTGCCTGGAGTCGTTCGAACACTGAAGCTTTCTTT
TRBJ2-5 | TRBV7-9 | - | - | CASSLNTGQETQYF | TGTGCCAGCAGCTTGAACACAGGACAAGAGACCCAGTACTTC
TRBJ1-6 | TRBV10-3 | TRBD1 | - | CAISVDRAIYNSPLHF | TGTGCCATCAGTGTCGACAGGGCCATCTATAATTCACCCCTCCACTTT
TRBJ2-2 | TRBV5-1 | TRBD2 | - | CASSLAGGAYTGELFF | TGCGCCAGCAGCTTGGCGGGGGGGGCTTACACCGGGGAGCTGTTTTTT
TRBJ1-2 | TRBV6-6 | TRBD1 | - | CASSSGQLYGYTF | TGTGCCAGCAGCTCGGGACAGCTCTATGGCTACACCTTC
TRBJ2-7 | TRBV19 | TRBD1 | - | CASRPGDRASYEQYF | TGTGCCAGTAGACCAGGGGACAGGGCCTCCTACGAGCAGTACTTC
TRBJ2-5 | TRBV10-3 | TRBD2 | - | CAIRGTSGGSETQYF | TGTGCCATCAGGGGGACTAGCGGGGGATCGGAGACCCAGTACTTC
TRBJ1-2 | TRBV2 | - | - | CATGANNYGYTF | TGTGCCACCGGAGCTAACAACTATGGCTACACCTTC
TRBJ1-2 | TRBV30 | TRBD1 | few | CAWSVDRGSYGYTF | TGTGCCTGGAGTGTGGACAGGGGATCCTATGGCTACACCTTC
TRBJ2-6 | TRBV10-2 | - | - | CASSVSGGAEANVLTF | TGCGCCAGCAGTGTTTCCGGGGGCGCTGAGGCCAACGTCCTGACTTTC
TRBJ1-3 | TRBV14 | - | - | CASSQGGRNTIYF | TGTGCCAGCAGCCAGGGGGGGAGAAACACCATATATTTT
TRBJ1-5 | TRBV18 | - | once | CASSPSGDLGLPQHF | TGTGCCAGCTCACCAAGCGGCGATTTAGGCCTGCCCCAGCATTTT
TRBJ2-1 | TRBV27 | TRBD1 | - | CASSLRDSSYNEQFF | TGTGCCAGCAGTTTGAGGGACAGCTCCTACAATGAGCAGTTCTTC
TRBJ1-1 | TRBV6-6 | - | - | CASTRGAEGTEAFF | TGTGCCAGCACCCGGGGGGCGGAGGGCACTGAAGCTTTCTTT
TRBJ1-2 | TRBV5-1 | TRBD1 | hyperexpanded | CASTGGYGYTF | TGCGCCAGTACAGGGGGCTATGGCTACACCTTC
TRBJ1-5 | TRBV5-1 | - | few | CASSLGPDQPQHF | TGCGCCAGCAGCTTGGGGCCTGATCAGCCCCAGCATTTT
TRBJ2-7 | TRBV6-1 | - | - | CASSDQADSYEQYF | TGTGCCAGCAGTGATCAAGCGGACTCCTACGAGCAGTACTTC
TRBJ2-2 | TRBV11-2 | - | - | CASSLELGELFF | TGTGCCAGCAGCTTAGAGCTCGGGGAGCTGTTTTTT
TRBJ2-7 | TRBV2 | - | - | CASSARGYVQYF | TGTGCCAGCAGTGCTCGGGGCTATGTGCAGTACTTC
TRBJ2-7 | TRBV5-3 | - | - | CARTMPGLESYEQYF | TGTGCCAGAACCATGCCGGGACTCGAGTCCTACGAGCAGTACTTC
TRBJ2-7 | TRBV2 | TRBD1 | - | CASSDPGQGAGEQYF | TGTGCCAGCAGTGACCCTGGACAGGGGGCGGGCGAGCAGTACTTC